The 19 T cell receptor beta chains presented below share a single source sample, sequenced in a study of T cell changes during pregnancy in multiple sclerosis. TCRdb's copy holds only in-frame clones and misses some; the assay was immunoSEQ multiplex PCR. The data contain around 30,000 clones, 90% of them singletons. The specimen comprised CD8+ T cells from peripheral blood mononuclear cells, sampled in the second trimester of pregnancy. These receptors all stem from a female donor with multiple sclerosis, enrolled in a pregnancy study.

The V call is TRBV6-1, the J call TRBJ2-2, with 9 bases identical to TRBD2. V was clipped by 3 bases and J by 5 bases; unmatched bases: 4. Looked up from germline, CDR1 is MNHNS and CDR2 is SASEGT. The CDR3 has 15 residues. CDR3 in DNA: TGTGCCAGCAGTGAGGGACTAGCAGTAACCGGGGAGCTGTTTTTT. Amino acid sequence: CASSEGLAVTGELFF.

V gene TRBV2 combines with J gene TRBJ2-4; D possibly corresponds to TRBD2 (6 bases). The CDR3 extends over 14 amino acids. In germline, CDR1 is SNHLY, CDR2 FYNNEI. V shed 6 bases and J shed 0 bases, with 9 bases lying between them. The CDR3, as DNA: TGTGCCAGCAGCCAGGGACTAGCCAAAAACATTCAGTACTTC. It translates to CASSQGLAKNIQYF.

The chain is built from TRBV6-5 and TRBJ2-7, with TRBD1 matching over 8 bases. This CDR3 is built from 15 residues. Germline V lookup: CDR1 MNHEY, CDR2 SVGAGI. After removal of 4 bases from V and 1 base from J, the junction contained 6 bases not matched to a gene. The CDR3 DNA reads TGTGCCAGCAGTTCGTTCCAGGGGGCGTCCTACGAGCAGTACTTC. Translation gives CASSSFQGASYEQYF.

This clone was seen more than once but under ten times. The V call is TRBV7-8, the J call TRBJ2-7, with 12 bases matching TRBD2. From germline, CDR1 is SGHVS and CDR2 FQNEAQ. The CDR3 consists of 17 residues. V was pared by 0 bases and J by 3 bases, with 6 bases of the junction left unmatched. In DNA form, the CDR3 reads TGTGCCAGCAGCTTAGCGAGGCTAGCGGGGGGGTACTACGAGCAGTACTTC. As protein: CASSLARLAGGYYEQYF.

The CDR3 reads CASSLSTGMNTEAFF. The CDR3, as DNA: TGTGCCAGCAGTTTATCGACAGGGATGAACACTGAAGCTTTCTTT. The chain employs TRBV27 and TRBJ1-1, with TRBD1 matching 7 bases. The V gene end was trimmed by 0 bases and the J gene end by 0 bases; junction bases not matched to a gene: 1. Germline V CDR1 and CDR2: MNHEY, SMNVEV (reference sequence). The CDR3 covers 15 residues.

The chain links TRBV27 to TRBJ1-1; D possibly corresponds to TRBD1 (5 bases). Trimming pared 6 bases from V and 0 bases from J, leaving 17 bases between. The CDR3 totals 16 residues. Germline V gene sequence: CDR1 MNHEY, CDR2 SMNVEV (reference sequence). CDR3 loop: CASRFSGGLLNTEAFF. Written as DNA, the CDR3 is TGTGCCAGCAGGTTTTCGGGGGGACTCCTGAACACTGAAGCTTTCTTT.

J is TRBJ2-2 and V is TRBV10-1, with 10 positions matching TRBD2. After removal of 8 bases from V and 6 bases from J, the junction contained 12 bases not matched to a gene. The CDR3 has 16 residues. Germline loops: CDR1 WNHNN, CDR2 SYGVQD (reference sequence). The CDR3 is CASSQREGLGAGELFF. The CDR3 DNA sequence: TGCGCCAGCTCCCAGCGGGAGGGCCTCGGGGCCGGGGAGCTGTTTTTT.

The chain links TRBV4-3 to TRBJ2-1, with 13 bases aligning to TRBD2. Germline V gives CDR1 LGHNA, CDR2 YSLEER. The CDR3 contains 19 residues. The trim removed 0 bases at V and 1 base at J, leaving 6 bases unmatched. The DNA of the CDR3 is TGCGCCAGCAGCCAAGACGGACTAGCGGGAGATAGTTCCTACAATGAGCAGTTCTTC. The encoded protein is CASSQDGLAGDSSYNEQFF.

The chain carries TRBV11-2 and TRBJ2-7, with D possibly matching TRBD2 (5 bases). V was pared by 5 bases and J by 3 bases, with 20 bases between. The CDR3 totals 16 residues. Germline CDR1 is SGHAT and CDR2 is FQNNGV. The CDR3, as DNA: TGTGCCAGCAGCGCCCCGTCTCAGGACTCGCTCTACGAGCAGTACTTC. Amino acids: CASSAPSQDSLYEQYF.

The chain couples TRBV28 to TRBJ2-7, with 7 bases that match TRBD1. The germline CDR1 and CDR2 sequences are MDHEN and SYDVKM. V shed 5 bases, J shed 2 bases, and the junction held 9 bases outside the gene matches. This CDR3 has 15 residues. CDR3 DNA sequence: TGTGCCAGCAGTAGATACCGGGACAGTACCTACGAGCAGTACTTC. Its translation: CASSRYRDSTYEQYF.

The rearrangement joins TRBV27 to TRBJ2-1; the match to TRBD2 covers 13 bases. The CDR3 has 15 residues. Looked up from germline, CDR1 is MNHEY and CDR2 is SMNVEV (reference sequence). J lost 8 bases, V lost 6 bases, and 7 bases had no gene match. CDR3 protein: CASSTGTSGIYEQFF. In nucleotides, the CDR3 is TGTGCCAGCAGCACCGGGACTAGCGGGATCTATGAGCAGTTCTTC.

The rearrangement joins TRBV5-6 to TRBJ2-2, with 10 bases that match TRBD2. Germline CDR1 reads SGHDT; CDR2 reads YYEEEE. The CDR3 has 16 residues. Trimming took 3 bases from V and 5 from J; bases not matched to a gene: 7. The CDR3, as DNA: TGTGCCAGCAGCTCCCTCCTAGCGGGAGTTACCGGGGAGCTGTTTTTT. It translates to CASSSLLAGVTGELFF.

The chain employs TRBV11-2 and TRBJ2-4; D might be TRBD2 (5 bases). V gave up 8 bases and J gave up 2 bases, with 16 bases separating them. The CDR3 is made up of 15 amino acids. CDR1 is SGHAT and CDR2 is FQNNGV in the germline V gene. CDR3 amino acids: CASERNGGSKNIQYF. The CDR3 DNA follows: TGTGCCAGCGAGCGTAACGGAGGCTCCAAAAACATTCAGTACTTC.

This clone was counted a single time. The chain recombines TRBV2 with TRBJ2-1, with 9 bases matching TRBD2. CDR3 length equals 18 residues. Per germline, CDR1 SNHLY and CDR2 FYNNEI. V trimming: 10 bases; J trimming: 7 bases; junction bases outside the gene matches: 23. CDR3 residues: CATVGASGKPREGNEQFF. As DNA, the CDR3 is TGTGCCACAGTTGGGGCTAGCGGGAAGCCGCGGGAAGGGAATGAGCAGTTCTTC.

The chain links TRBV6-6 to TRBJ2-7, with a tentative D call TRBD2 (5 bases). Germline V gene sequence: CDR1 MNHNY, CDR2 SVGAGI (reference sequence). The CDR3 sequence is 15 residues long. V was shortened by 6 bases and J by 6 bases, with 21 bases between the two germline ends. The CDR3 region is CASSPLGAETTEQYF. The CDR3 coding sequence is TGTGCCAGCAGCCCCCTAGGAGCGGAGACGACCGAGCAGTACTTC.

This clone appeared once. V is TRBV6-5 and J is TRBJ2-5; perhaps TRBD2 as D (6 bases). From germline, CDR1 is MNHEY and CDR2 SVGAGI. The CDR3 runs 16 residues. Trimming removed 1 base at V and 5 bases at J, with 17 bases between. CDR3 in amino acids: CASSYYPMGGRETQYF. The CDR3 region has the DNA TGTGCCAGCAGTTACTACCCTATGGGGGGTAGGGAGACCCAGTACTTC.

The V gene is TRBV10-2, the J gene TRBJ2-7, with D hard to call. The V end lost 3 bases, the J end lost 7 bases, and 10 bases lay between the germline ends. Germline loops: CDR1 WSHSY, CDR2 SAAADI. The CDR3 extends over 12 amino acids. CDR3 loop: CASSDGPPEQYF. In DNA form, the CDR3 reads TGCGCCAGCAGTGATGGGCCCCCTGAGCAGTACTTC.

CDR3: CASSYLAGEETQYF. The CDR3 bases are TGTGCCAGCAGTTACCTAGCGGGAGAAGAGACCCAGTACTTC. V and J are TRBV25-1 and TRBJ2-5, with 10 bases lining up with TRBD2. The germline CDR1 and CDR2 sequences are MGHDK and SYGVNS. The CDR3 sequence is 14 residues long. The V segment lost 5 bases and the J segment 3 bases; nucleotides outside the gene matches: 3.

CDR3 region: CASSLSGQYNEQFF. CDR3 DNA: TGTGCCAGCAGTTTATCTGGCCAGTACAATGAGCAGTTCTTC. The chain combines TRBV27 with TRBJ2-1, with D hard to call. The germline CDR1 and CDR2 sequences are MNHEY and SMNVEV (reference sequence). Between the trimmed V and J ends, which lost 0 bases and 4 bases, there was a span of 7 bases. This CDR3 contains 14 residues.